This TCR beta chain was recovered during a study of blood T cell repertoires in COVID-19. TCRdb's copy holds only in-frame clones and misses some; the assay was immunoSEQ multiplex PCR. The table shows 300,000 to 350,000 clones, with around 92% occurring only once. Losses at the gene ends were 10 bases for V and 8 bases for J; bases not matched to a gene: 9. Germline CDR1 MDHEN, CDR2 SYDVKM. This CDR3 contains 13 residues. The chain carries TRBV28 and TRBJ1-4; 8 bases are a match to TRBD1. This TCR was sampled from a woman aged 25 to 39 who had recovered from COVID-19. The sequenced sample consisted of PBMCs or T cells enriched from blood (not recorded which). CDR3 sequence (DNA): TGTGCCATCCAGGGGGCAGGTCAGGAAAAACTGTTTTTT. This translates into CAIQGAGQEKLFF.